The entry that follows covers one T cell receptor beta chain sequence. Antigen unknown. The CDR3 length is 12 residues. V was pared by 3 bases and J by 4 bases, with 4 bases between. The entry originates in a study of type 1 regulatory T cells. Study observations and caveats: Compared with non-type 1 regulatory T cells, type 1 regulatory T cells showed a more restricted TCR repertoire.

TCRdb re-derived calls from the reads in MiXCR, one entry per CDR3 protein. The table has over 55,000 distinct CDR3 sequences, about 50% seen once. The chain is built from TRBV12-3 or TRBV12-4 and TRBJ1-3; D gene ambiguous. What was sequenced was cultured non-Tr1 T cells, either the whole culture or a sorted T cell fraction (not recorded which). The sequence was obtained from a human donor in good health. CDR3 amino acids: CASSFEGNTIYF. The CDR3 region has the DNA TGTGCCAGCAGTTTCGAGGGAAACACCATATATTTT.